This T cell receptor (beta chain) stems from a study of blood T cells in healthy people across ages. Per germline, CDR1 SEHNR and CDR2 FQNEAQ (reference sequence). Between the trimmed V and J ends, which lost 3 bases and 3 bases, there was a span of 12 bases. The CDR3 loop spans 15 amino acids. Healthy Caucasians from Russia aged roughly 6 to 90 served as donors. With a J-beta primer mix and a sample-barcoded 5' primer, a second PCR ran about 7 to 12 cycles. TCRdb reanalysed the 5' RACE reads using MiXCR and keeps one entry per CDR3 protein. The sample has about 1 million distinct CDR3 sequences; 20% to 25% are singletons. These data were likewise used in another study, on T cells of mothers and their children. That source adds: Added by the second PCR's M1S primer were sample barcodes and 2-4 random nucleotides. Thymic selection shapes TCR recombination output in related pairs, and it does so similarly in unrelated pairs.

The receptor was derived from a girl between 2 and 10 years old in good health. Sequenced input: blood. This chain uses TRBV7-9 with TRBJ1-5, with a weak D call TRBD1 (5 bases). The CDR3 region is CASSFGTLDNQPQHF. In DNA, the CDR3 is TGTGCCAGCAGCTTCGGGACTCTAGACAATCAGCCCCAGCATTTT.